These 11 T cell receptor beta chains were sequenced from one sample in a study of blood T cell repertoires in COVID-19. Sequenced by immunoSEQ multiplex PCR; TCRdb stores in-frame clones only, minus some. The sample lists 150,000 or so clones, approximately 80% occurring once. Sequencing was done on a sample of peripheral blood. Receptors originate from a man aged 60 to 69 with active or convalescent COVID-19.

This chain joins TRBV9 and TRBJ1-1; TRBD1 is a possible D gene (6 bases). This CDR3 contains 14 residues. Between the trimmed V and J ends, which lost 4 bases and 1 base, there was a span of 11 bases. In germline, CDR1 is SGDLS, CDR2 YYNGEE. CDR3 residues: CASSPLQGNTEAFF. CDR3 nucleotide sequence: TGTGCCAGCAGCCCATTACAGGGGAACACTGAAGCTTTCTTT.

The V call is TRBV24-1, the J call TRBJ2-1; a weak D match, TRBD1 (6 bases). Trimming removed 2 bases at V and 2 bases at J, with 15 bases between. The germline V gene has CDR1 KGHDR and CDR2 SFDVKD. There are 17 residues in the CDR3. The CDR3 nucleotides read TGTGCCACCAGTGATTCAGTCAGGGGCCGAACCTACAATGAGCAGTTCTTC. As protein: CATSDSVRGRTYNEQFF.

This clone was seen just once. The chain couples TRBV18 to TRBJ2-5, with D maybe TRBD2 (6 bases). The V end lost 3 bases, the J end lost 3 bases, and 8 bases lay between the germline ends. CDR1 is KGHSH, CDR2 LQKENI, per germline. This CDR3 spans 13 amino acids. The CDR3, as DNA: TGTGCCAGCTCACCCCCGGGGGAAGAGACCCAGTACTTC. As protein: CASSPPGEETQYF. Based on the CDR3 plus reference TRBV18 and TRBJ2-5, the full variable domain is NAGVMQNPRHLVRRRGQEARLRCSPMKGHSHVYWYRQLPEEGLKFMVYLQKENIIDESGMPKERFSAEFPKEGPSILRIQQVVRGDSAAYFCASSPPGEETQYFGPGTRLLVL.

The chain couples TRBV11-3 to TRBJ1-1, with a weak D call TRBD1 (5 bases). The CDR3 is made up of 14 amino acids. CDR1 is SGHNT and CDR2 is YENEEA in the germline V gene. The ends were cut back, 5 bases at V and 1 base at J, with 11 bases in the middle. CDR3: CASSAGSANTEAFF. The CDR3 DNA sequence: TGTGCCAGCAGCGCAGGGTCAGCGAACACTGAAGCTTTCTTT.

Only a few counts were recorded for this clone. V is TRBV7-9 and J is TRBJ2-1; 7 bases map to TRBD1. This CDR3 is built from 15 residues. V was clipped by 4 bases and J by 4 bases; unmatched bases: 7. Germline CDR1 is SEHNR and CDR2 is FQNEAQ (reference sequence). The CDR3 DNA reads TGTGCCAGCAGCTCAGACCTACAGGGGTACAATGAGCAGTTCTTC. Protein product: CASSSDLQGYNEQFF.

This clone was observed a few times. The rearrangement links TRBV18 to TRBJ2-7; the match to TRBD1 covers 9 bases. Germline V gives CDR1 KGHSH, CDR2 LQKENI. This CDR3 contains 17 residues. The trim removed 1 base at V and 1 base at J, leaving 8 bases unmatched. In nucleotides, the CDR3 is TGTGCCAGCTCACCACTGGGTCCCGGGACAGGGTCCTACGAGCAGTACTTC. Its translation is CASSPLGPGTGSYEQYF.

The CDR3 sequence is CAISMTGGVETQYF. In DNA form, the CDR3 reads TGTGCCATCAGTATGACAGGGGGCGTCGAGACCCAGTACTTC. This sequence joins TRBV10-3 and TRBJ2-5, with TRBD1 matching over 10 bases. The J segment lost 5 bases and the V segment lost 5 bases, leaving 5 bases of the junction unmatched. The CDR3 length is 14 residues. Germline V gives CDR1 ENHRY, CDR2 SYGVKD.

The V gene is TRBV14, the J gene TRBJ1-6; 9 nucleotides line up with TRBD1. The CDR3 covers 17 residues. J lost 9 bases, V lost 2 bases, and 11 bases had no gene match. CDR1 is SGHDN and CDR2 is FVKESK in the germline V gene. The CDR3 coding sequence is TGTGCCAGCAGCCAAACGACAGGGGGTGTAAAATTTTCACCCCTCCACTTT. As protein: CASSQTTGGVKFSPLHF.

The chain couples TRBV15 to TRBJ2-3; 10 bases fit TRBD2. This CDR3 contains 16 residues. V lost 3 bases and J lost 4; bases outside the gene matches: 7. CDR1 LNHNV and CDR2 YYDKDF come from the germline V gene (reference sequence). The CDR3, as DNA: TGTGCCACCAGCAGCCGTAGCGGGAGGATCTCAGATACGCAGTATTTT. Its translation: CATSSRSGRISDTQYF.

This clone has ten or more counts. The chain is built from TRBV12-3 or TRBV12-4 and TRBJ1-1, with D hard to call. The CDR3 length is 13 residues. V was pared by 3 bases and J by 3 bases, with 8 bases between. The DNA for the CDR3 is TGTGCCAGCAGTTTTGCCCCGGACACTGAAGCTTTCTTT. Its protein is CASSFAPDTEAFF.

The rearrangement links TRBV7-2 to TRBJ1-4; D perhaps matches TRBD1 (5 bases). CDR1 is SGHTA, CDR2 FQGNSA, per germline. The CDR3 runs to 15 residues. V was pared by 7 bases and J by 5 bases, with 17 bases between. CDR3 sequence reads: CASTPRARGNEKLFF. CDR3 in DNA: TGTGCCAGCACCCCCCGGGCCCGGGGGAATGAAAAACTGTTTTTT.